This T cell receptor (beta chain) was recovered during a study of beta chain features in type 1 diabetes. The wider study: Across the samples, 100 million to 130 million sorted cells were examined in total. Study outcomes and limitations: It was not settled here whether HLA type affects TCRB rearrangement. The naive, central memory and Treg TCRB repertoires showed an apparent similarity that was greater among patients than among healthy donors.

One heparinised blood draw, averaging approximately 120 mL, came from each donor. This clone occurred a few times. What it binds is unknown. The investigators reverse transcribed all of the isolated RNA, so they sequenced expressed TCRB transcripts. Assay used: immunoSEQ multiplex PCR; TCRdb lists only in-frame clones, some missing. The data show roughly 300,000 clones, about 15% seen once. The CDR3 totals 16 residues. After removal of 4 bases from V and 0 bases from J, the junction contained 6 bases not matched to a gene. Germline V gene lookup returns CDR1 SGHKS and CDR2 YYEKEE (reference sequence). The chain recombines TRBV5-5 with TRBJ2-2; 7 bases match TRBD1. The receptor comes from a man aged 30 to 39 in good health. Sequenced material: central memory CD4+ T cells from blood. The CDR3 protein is CASSAAGTANTGELFF. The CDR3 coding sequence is TGTGCCAGCAGCGCGGCAGGGACAGCGAACACCGGGGAGCTGTTTTTT.